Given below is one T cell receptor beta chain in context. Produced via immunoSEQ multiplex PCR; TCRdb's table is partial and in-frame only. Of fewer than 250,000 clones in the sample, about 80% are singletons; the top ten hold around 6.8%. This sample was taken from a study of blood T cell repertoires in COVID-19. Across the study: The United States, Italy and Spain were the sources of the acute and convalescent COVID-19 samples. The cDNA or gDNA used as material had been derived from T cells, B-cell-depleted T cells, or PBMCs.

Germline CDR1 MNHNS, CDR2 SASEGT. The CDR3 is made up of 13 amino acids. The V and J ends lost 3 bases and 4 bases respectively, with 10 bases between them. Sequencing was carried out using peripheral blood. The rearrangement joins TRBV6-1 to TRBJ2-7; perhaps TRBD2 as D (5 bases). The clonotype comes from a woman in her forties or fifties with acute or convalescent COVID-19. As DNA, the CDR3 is TGTGCCAGCAGTGATTTGGGAGTATACGAGCAGTACTTC. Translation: CASSDLGVYEQYF.